This T cell receptor (beta chain) is from a study of T cells in Graves' hyperthyroidism and ophthalmopathy. General study results and limits: Through a model of 13 V-J features, ophthalmopathy was separated from stable hyperthyroidism. Peripheral blood also featured most of the thyroid clonotypes expanded above 0.001.

This clonotype was counted only a few times. Its target is unknown. Amplified regions were TCR beta CDR3 sequences from RNA transcripts. During a first-round RT-PCR of the TCR CDR3, the HTBI primer set was used. In TCRdb, the multiplex PCR reads were re-called with MiXCR into one record per CDR3 protein. Of roughly 700,000 distinct CDR3 sequences listed, 13% to 15% were seen once; the top ten hold roughly a tenth. With 3 bases clipped from V and 3 bases from J, the junction kept 6 bases outside the gene matches. Germline V CDR1 and CDR2: MGHRA, YSYEKL. CDR3 size: 16 residues. An absence of ophthalmopathy progression within 18 months meant stable Graves' hyperthyroidism. Uncontrolled infection, other autoimmune disease, pregnancy or lactation excluded patients.

Specimen: blood. The chain uses TRBV4-1 and TRBJ2-5; 11 nucleotides line up with TRBD2. This TCR was recovered from a woman younger than 30 with Graves' hyperthyroidism. CDR3: CASSHPSTSGKETQYF. The CDR3 nucleotides read TGCGCCAGCAGCCACCCATCGACTAGCGGGAAAGAGACCCAGTACTTC.